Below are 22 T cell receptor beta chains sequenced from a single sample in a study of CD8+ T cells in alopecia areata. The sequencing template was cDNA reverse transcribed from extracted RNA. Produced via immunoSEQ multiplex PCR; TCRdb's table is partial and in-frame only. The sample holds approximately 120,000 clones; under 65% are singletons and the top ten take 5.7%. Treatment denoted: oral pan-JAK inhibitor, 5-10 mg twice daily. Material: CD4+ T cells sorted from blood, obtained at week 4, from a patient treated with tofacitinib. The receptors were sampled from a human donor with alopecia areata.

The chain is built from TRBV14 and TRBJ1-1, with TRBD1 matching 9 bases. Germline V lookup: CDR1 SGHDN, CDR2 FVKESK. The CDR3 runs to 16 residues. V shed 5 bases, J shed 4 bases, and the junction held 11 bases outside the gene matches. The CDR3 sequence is CASSDRRGTGSTEAFF. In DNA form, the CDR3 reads TGTGCCAGCAGCGACAGGCGTGGGACAGGGAGCACTGAAGCTTTCTTT.

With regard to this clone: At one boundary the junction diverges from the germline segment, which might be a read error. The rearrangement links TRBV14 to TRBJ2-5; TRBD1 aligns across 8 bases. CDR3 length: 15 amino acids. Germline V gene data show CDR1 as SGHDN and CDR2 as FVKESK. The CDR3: CTSSPDRARGETQYF. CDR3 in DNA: TGTACCAGCAGCCCGGACAGGGCGCGAGGAGAGACCCAGTACTTC.

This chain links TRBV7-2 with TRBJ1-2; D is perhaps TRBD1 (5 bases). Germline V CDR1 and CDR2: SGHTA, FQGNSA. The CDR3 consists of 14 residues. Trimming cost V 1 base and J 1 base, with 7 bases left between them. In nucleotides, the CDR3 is TGTGCCAGCAGCTTAGACAGGATTAACTATGGCTACACCTTC. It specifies CASSLDRINYGYTF. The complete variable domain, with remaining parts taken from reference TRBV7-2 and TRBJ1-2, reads GAGVSQSPSNKVTEKGKDVELRCDPISGHTALYWYRQSLGQGLEFLIYFQGNSAPDKSGLPSDRFSAERTGGSVSTLTIQRTQQEDSAVYLCASSLDRINYGYTFGSGTRLTVV.

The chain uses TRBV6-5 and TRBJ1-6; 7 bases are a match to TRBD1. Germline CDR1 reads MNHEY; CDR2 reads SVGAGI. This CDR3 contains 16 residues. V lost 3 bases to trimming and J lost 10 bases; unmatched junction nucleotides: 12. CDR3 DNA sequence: TGTGCCAGCAGTTATTCCTCGGACAGGCTGGGATCACCCCTCCACTTT. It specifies CASSYSSDRLGSPLHF.

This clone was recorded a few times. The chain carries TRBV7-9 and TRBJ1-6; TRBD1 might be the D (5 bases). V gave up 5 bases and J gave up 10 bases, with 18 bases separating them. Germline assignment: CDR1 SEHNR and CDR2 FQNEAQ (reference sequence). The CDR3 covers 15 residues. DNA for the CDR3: TGTGCCAGCAGCGCCGGCCGAGGGACGGACTCACCCCTCCACTTT. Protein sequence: CASSAGRGTDSPLHF.

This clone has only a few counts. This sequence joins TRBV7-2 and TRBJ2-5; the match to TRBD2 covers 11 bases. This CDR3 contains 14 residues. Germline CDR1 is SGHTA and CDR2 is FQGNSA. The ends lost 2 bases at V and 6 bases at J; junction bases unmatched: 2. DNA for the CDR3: TGTGCCAGCAGCTTAACGACTAGCGGGAAGACCCAGTACTTC. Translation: CASSLTTSGKTQYF.

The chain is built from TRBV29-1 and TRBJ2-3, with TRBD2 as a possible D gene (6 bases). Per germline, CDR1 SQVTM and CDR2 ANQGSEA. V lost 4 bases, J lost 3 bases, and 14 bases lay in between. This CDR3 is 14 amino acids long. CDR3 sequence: CSVVPSVVTDTQYF. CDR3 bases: TGCAGCGTTGTTCCTAGCGTAGTAACAGATACGCAGTATTTT.

In nucleotides, the CDR3 is TGTGCCATCCAGGACGGGAACCAGCCCCAGCATTTT. Its translation is CAIQDGNQPQHF. This chain links TRBV10-3 with TRBJ1-5; D remains unclear. The CDR3 is made up of 12 amino acids. Germline V gives CDR1 ENHRY, CDR2 SYGVKD. Trimming took off 8 bases at V and 7 bases at J, with 12 bases between the two ends.

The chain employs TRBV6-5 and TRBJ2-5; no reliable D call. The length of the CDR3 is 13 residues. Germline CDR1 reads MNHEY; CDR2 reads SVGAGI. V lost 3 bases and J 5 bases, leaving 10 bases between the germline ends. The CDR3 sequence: CASSYLRRETQYF. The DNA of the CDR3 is TGTGCCAGCAGTTATCTGAGAAGGGAGACCCAGTACTTC.

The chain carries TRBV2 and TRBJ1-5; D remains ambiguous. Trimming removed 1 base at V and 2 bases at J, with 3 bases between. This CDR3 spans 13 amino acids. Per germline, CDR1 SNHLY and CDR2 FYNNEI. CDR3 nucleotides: TGTGCCAGCAGTGAAGACCGCAATCAGCCCCAGCATTTT. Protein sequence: CASSEDRNQPQHF.

In nucleotides, the CDR3 is TGTGCCAGCAGCGTACCACAGGGTGGACGAAACATTCAGTACTTC. As protein: CASSVPQGGRNIQYF. The chain is built from TRBV7-2 and TRBJ2-4, with D perhaps matching TRBD1 (6 bases). The CDR3 totals 15 residues. Germline loops: CDR1 SGHTA, CDR2 FQGNSA. Trimming left V 5 bases short and J 6 bases short, with 17 bases between. The full variable domain, rest sourced from reference TRBV7-2 and TRBJ2-4, is GAGVSQSPSNKVTEKGKDVELRCDPISGHTALYWYRQSLGQGLEFLIYFQGNSAPDKSGLPSDRFSAERTGGSVSTLTIQRTQQEDSAVYLCASSVPQGGRNIQYFGAGTRLSVL.

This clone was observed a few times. This chain's CDR3 is CAWSIPGRGVNTIYF. The CDR3 coding sequence is TGTGCCTGGAGTATCCCGGGCAGGGGAGTCAACACCATATATTTT. J is TRBJ1-3 and V is TRBV30, with a tentative D call TRBD1 (6 bases). This CDR3 region has 15 residues. Trimming took 2 bases from V and 7 from J, leaving 18 bases between them. CDR1 and CDR2 from the germline V gene are GTSNPN and SVGIG (reference sequence).

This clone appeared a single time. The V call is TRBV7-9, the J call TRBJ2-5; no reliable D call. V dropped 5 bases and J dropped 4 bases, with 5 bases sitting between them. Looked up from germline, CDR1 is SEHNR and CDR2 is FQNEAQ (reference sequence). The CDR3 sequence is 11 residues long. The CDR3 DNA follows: TGTGCCAGCAGCCCCGGAGAGACCCAGTACTTC. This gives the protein CASSPGETQYF.

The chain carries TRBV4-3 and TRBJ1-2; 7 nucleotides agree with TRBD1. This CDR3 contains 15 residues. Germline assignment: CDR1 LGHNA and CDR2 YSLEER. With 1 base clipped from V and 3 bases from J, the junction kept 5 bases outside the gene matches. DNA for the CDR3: TGCGCCAGCAGCCAAGCGGGGACAGCCCACTATGGCTACACCTTC. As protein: CASSQAGTAHYGYTF.

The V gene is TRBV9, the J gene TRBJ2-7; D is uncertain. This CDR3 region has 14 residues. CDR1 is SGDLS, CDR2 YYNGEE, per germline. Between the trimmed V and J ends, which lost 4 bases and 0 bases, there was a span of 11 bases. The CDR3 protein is CASSSATGSYEQYF. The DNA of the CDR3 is TGTGCCAGCAGCTCCGCTACCGGCTCCTACGAGCAGTACTTC.

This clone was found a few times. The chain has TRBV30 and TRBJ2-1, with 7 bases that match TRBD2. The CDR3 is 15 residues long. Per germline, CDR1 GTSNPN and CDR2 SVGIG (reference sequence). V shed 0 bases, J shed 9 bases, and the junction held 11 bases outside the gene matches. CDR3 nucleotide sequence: TGTGCCTGGAGTGTAGGGCTAGCGGACAAGGGTGAGCAGTTCTTC. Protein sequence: CAWSVGLADKGEQFF.

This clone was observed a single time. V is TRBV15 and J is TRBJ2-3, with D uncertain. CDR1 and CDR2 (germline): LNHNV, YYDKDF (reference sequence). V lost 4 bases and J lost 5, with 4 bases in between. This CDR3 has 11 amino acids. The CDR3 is CATSIRDTQYF. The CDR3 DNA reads TGTGCCACCAGCATTCGAGATACGCAGTATTTT.

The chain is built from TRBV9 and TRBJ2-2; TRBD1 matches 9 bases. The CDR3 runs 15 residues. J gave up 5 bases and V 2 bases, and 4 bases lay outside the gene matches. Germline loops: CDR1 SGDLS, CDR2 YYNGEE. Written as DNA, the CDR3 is TGTGCCAGCAGCGTCGGGGACAGGGTTACCGGGGAGCTGTTTTTT. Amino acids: CASSVGDRVTGELFF.

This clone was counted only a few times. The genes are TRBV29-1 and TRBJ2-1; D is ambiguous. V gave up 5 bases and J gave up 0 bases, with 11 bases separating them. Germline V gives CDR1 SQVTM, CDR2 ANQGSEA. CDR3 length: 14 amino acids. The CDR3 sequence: CSVNGAYSYNEQFF. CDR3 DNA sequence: TGCAGCGTTAACGGCGCTTACTCCTACAATGAGCAGTTCTTC.

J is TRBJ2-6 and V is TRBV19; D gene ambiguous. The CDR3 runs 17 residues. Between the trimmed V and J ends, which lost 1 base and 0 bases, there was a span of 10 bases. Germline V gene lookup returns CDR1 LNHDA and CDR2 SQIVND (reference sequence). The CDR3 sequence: CASSIAASLSGANVLTF. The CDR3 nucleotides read TGTGCCAGTAGTATAGCGGCCAGCCTCTCTGGGGCCAACGTCCTGACTTTC.

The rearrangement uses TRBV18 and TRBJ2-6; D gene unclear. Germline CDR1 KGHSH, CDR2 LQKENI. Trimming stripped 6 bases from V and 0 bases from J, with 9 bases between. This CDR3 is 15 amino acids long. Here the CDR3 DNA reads TGTGCCAGCTCCGACAACCTCTCTGGGGCCAACGTCCTGACTTTC. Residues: CASSDNLSGANVLTF.

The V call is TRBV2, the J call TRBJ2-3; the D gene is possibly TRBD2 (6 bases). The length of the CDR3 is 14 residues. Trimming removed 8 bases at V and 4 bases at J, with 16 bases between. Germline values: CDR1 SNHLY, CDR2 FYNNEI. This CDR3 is CASAREAASDTQYF. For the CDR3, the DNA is TGTGCCAGCGCCAGGGAGGCGGCATCAGATACGCAGTATTTT.